This T cell receptor beta chain originates from a study of blood T cell repertoires in COVID-19. In the original workflow: Estimation of nucleated cell counts was performed using reference gene primer amplification. Repertoires were generated with immunoSEQ multiplex PCR, while TCRdb's copy carries only in-frame clones and drops some. V, J and clone size derive from that table, while D and trimming were established from the DNA sequence. The sample records a few hundred thousand clones, about 90% being singletons. Participant ages covered roughly 18 to 89 years across 20 to 25 US areas. Which cohort a participant joined came from the clinical history participants gave. Sequenced material: PBMCs or T cells enriched from blood (not recorded which). The receptor's source is a man aged 30-40 years who had recovered from COVID-19.

The chain's CDR3 is CASSPTDRVDSPLHF. The CDR3, as DNA: TGTGCCAGCAGCCCCACGGACAGGGTCGATTCACCCCTCCACTTT. V is TRBV3-1 (or the pseudogene TRBV3-2) and J is TRBJ1-6; TRBD1 aligns across 8 bases. CDR1 LGHDT and CDR2 YNNKEL come from the germline V gene (reference sequence). Unmatched junction bases numbered 7, after V lost 4 bases and J lost 8 bases. The CDR3 runs 15 residues.